Below, 23 T cell receptor beta chains from the same sample are listed, as sequenced in a study of Ad26.COV2.S vaccination and SARS-CoV-2 variants. As for treatment: about 20 received Ad26.COV2.S at low or high dose, single or two shots; about 5 received placebo; per-sample allocation not given. Specimens were obtained on day 63 following the first vaccine or placebo injection. The assay was immunoSEQ multiplex PCR, and TCRdb's table has in-frame clones only and misses some. The sample yields some 450,000 clones, about 92% seen once. Sequences were derived from peripheral blood, sampled in a trial of Ad26.COV2.S vaccine versus placebo. Every receptor here comes from a person between 18 and 60 years old who received the Ad26.COV2.S COVID-19 vaccine or a placebo.

J is TRBJ1-6 and V is TRBV4-1; D gene ambiguous. The ends were cut back, 4 bases at V and 4 bases at J, with 14 bases in the middle. CDR1 and CDR2 from the germline V gene are MGHRA and YSYEKL. The CDR3 extends over 16 amino acids. The CDR3 spells CASSRDQEDYNSPLHF. Written as DNA, the CDR3 is TGCGCCAGCAGCCGCGACCAGGAAGATTATAATTCACCCCTCCACTTT.

This chain joins TRBV12-3 or TRBV12-4 and TRBJ1-5; D is unclear. Trimming removed 5 bases from V and 5 bases from J, with 7 bases in between. This CDR3 has 12 amino acids. CDR3 in amino acids: CASSHTDQPQHF. CDR3 nucleotide sequence: TGTGCCAGCAGTCACACAGATCAGCCCCAGCATTTT.

The chain has TRBV6-6 and TRBJ2-6; 8 bases line up with TRBD1. The CDR3 contains 22 residues. The J segment lost 4 bases and the V segment lost 5 bases, leaving 25 bases of the junction unmatched. From germline, CDR1 is MNHNY and CDR2 SVGAGI (reference sequence). The CDR3 loop reads CASSPYFAGTGGSIAGANVLTF. CDR3 nucleotide sequence: TGTGCCAGCAGTCCTTATTTTGCCGGGACAGGTGGTAGTATTGCCGGGGCCAACGTCCTGACTTTC.

V and J are TRBV28 and TRBJ1-5; D gene unclear. V gave up 1 base and J gave up 8 bases, with 18 bases separating them. The CDR3 consists of 16 residues. Germline-derived CDR1 and CDR2 are MDHEN and SYDVKM. This CDR3 reads CASSLLSWQMGKPQHF. The CDR3 DNA reads as TGTGCCAGCAGTTTATTAAGTTGGCAGATGGGCAAGCCCCAGCATTTT.

The gene calls are TRBV29-1 and TRBJ2-7; 8 nucleotides match TRBD1. After removal of 3 bases from V and 3 bases from J, the junction contained 1 base not matched to a gene. Germline-derived CDR1 and CDR2 are SQVTM and ANQGSEA. There are 12 residues in the CDR3. CDR3 sequence: CSVEGTGYEQYF. The CDR3 DNA sequence: TGCAGCGTTGAGGGGACAGGCTACGAGCAGTACTTC.

V usage is TRBV19 and J usage is TRBJ1-5, with TRBD1 matching over 10 bases. CDR3 length: 15 residues. Unmatched junction bases numbered 6, after V lost 3 bases and J lost 7 bases. The germline V gene has CDR1 LNHDA and CDR2 SQIVND (reference sequence). This CDR3 reads CASSMGQGKVQPQHF. CDR3 bases: TGTGCCAGTAGTATGGGACAGGGGAAGGTGCAGCCCCAGCATTTT.

The genes are TRBV24-1 and TRBJ1-2, with 10 positions matching TRBD1. The CDR3 is made up of 15 amino acids. J gave up 5 bases and V 4 bases, and 6 bases lay outside the gene matches. Germline CDR1 is KGHDR and CDR2 is SFDVKD. Written as DNA, the CDR3 is TGTGCCACCAGTGACCCCGGGACAGGGGTATATGGCTACACCTTC. Translating gives CATSDPGTGVYGYTF.

This rearrangement joins TRBV19 to TRBJ1-1; D unclear. V dropped 3 bases and J dropped 0 bases, with 8 bases sitting between them. This CDR3 has 14 amino acids. From germline, CDR1 is LNHDA and CDR2 SQIVND (reference sequence). In DNA, the CDR3 is TGTGCCAGTAGTATGAATAGCCTGAACACTGAAGCTTTCTTT. Protein: CASSMNSLNTEAFF.

The chain is built from TRBV15 and TRBJ2-3, with 8 bases that match TRBD1. The CDR3 runs to 18 residues. Germline V gene lookup returns CDR1 LNHNV and CDR2 YYDKDF (reference sequence). Trimming took 5 bases from V and 1 from J; bases not matched to a gene: 14. The CDR3 reads CATSARAGGRLGTDTQYF. In DNA form, the CDR3 reads TGTGCCACCAGCGCGAGGGCAGGGGGCCGTTTAGGCACAGATACGCAGTATTTT.

In DNA, the CDR3 is TGTGCCAGCCCGATTGGAAACACCATATATTTT. This encodes CASPIGNTIYF. The V gene is TRBV12-3 or TRBV12-4, the J gene TRBJ1-3; D uncertain. V dropped 8 bases and J dropped 3 bases, with 5 bases sitting between them. The CDR3 consists of 11 residues.

This clone is a singleton in its sample. V is TRBV6-5 and J is TRBJ2-1; no clear D gene. Trimming took 2 bases from V and 1 from J, leaving 3 bases between them. CDR3 length: 13 residues. Germline V gene sequence: CDR1 MNHEY, CDR2 SVGAGI. In DNA, the CDR3 is TGTGCCAGCAGTTACGCTTCCTACAATGAGCAGTTCTTC. Its translation: CASSYASYNEQFF.

This chain joins TRBV11-2 and TRBJ1-2, with D hard to call. CDR3 length: 14 amino acids. The ends were cut back, 1 base at V and 4 bases at J, with 10 bases in the middle. Germline V gives CDR1 SGHAT, CDR2 FQNNGV. The CDR3 DNA follows: TGTGCCAGCAGCTTAGGGCAAGGGTCCTATGGCTACACCTTC. Amino acid sequence: CASSLGQGSYGYTF.

The chain carries TRBV7-8 and TRBJ2-3; D is unclear. The germline V gene encodes CDR1 SGHVS and CDR2 FQNEAQ. Trimming pared 4 bases from V and 2 bases from J, leaving 4 bases between. There are 12 residues in the CDR3. CDR3 DNA sequence: TGTGCCAGCAGCTCGTCCACAGATACGCAGTATTTT. Protein product: CASSSSTDTQYF.

The chain is built from TRBV9 and TRBJ2-3; TRBD2 matches 11 bases. This CDR3 comprises 14 residues. V was clipped by 1 base and J by 9 bases; unmatched bases: 4. CDR1 SGDLS and CDR2 YYNGEE come from the germline V gene. This chain's CDR3 is CASSVTGTSGTQYF. For the CDR3, the DNA is TGTGCCAGCAGCGTAACCGGGACTAGCGGAACGCAGTATTTT.

This clone appeared once. The chain combines TRBV27 with TRBJ1-4, with D perhaps TRBD1 (6 bases). V gave up 5 bases and J gave up 8 bases, with 9 bases separating them. CDR1 and CDR2 from the germline V gene are MNHEY and SMNVEV (reference sequence). This CDR3 comprises 12 residues. The CDR3 bases are TGTGCCAGCAGTACAGGGCGGGAAAAACTGTTTTTT. Translated: CASSTGREKLFF.

The chain carries TRBV28 and TRBJ2-7; D could derive from TRBD1 or TRBD2 (6 bases each). Trimming pared 6 bases from V and 4 bases from J, leaving 16 bases between. The germline gives CDR1 MDHEN, CDR2 SYDVKM. CDR3 size: 14 residues. CDR3: CASSPRRGWYEQYF. CDR3 coding DNA: TGTGCCAGCAGCCCACGGAGGGGGTGGTACGAGCAGTACTTC.

The V gene is TRBV7-9, the J gene TRBJ2-1; 7 bases line up with TRBD2. The germline gives CDR1 SEHNR, CDR2 FQNEAQ (reference sequence). V lost 4 bases and J lost 3; bases outside the gene matches: 12. This CDR3 has 17 residues. DNA of the CDR3: TGTGCCAGCAGCTCTCAGAGTGGGAGGGGAGGCTACAATGAGCAGTTCTTC. It translates to CASSSQSGRGGYNEQFF.

This CDR3 reads CASSGGGRIGVTNEKLFF. CDR3 coding DNA: TGTGCCAGCAGTGGGGGGGGGAGGATTGGTGTAACTAATGAAAAACTGTTTTTT. This chain links TRBV28 with TRBJ1-4, with TRBD1 as a possible D gene (5 bases). V was clipped by 5 bases and J by 1 base, with 20 bases between them. Looked up from germline, CDR1 is MDHEN and CDR2 is SYDVKM. The length of the CDR3 is 18 residues.

This clone was seen only a few times. The J gene is TRBJ2-4, the V gene TRBV27; 8 nucleotides agree with TRBD2. Germline V gives CDR1 MNHEY, CDR2 SMNVEV (reference sequence). After removal of 10 bases from V and 7 bases from J, the junction contained 6 bases not matched to a gene. CDR3 length equals 12 residues. CDR3 DNA: TGTGCCACCGGGACGGGAGGGAACATTCAGTACTTC. This sequence encodes CATGTGGNIQYF.

The CDR3: CASSRGADRGLGANVLTF. CDR3 in DNA: TGTGCCAGCAGCAGAGGCGCGGACAGGGGGCTCGGGGCCAACGTCCTGACTTTC. This chain connects TRBV2 to TRBJ2-6; 11 positions agree with TRBD1. Germline CDR1 is SNHLY and CDR2 is FYNNEI. The trim removed 6 bases at V and 4 bases at J, leaving 11 bases unmatched. CDR3 length: 18 residues.

In its sample, this clone was seen once. The genes are TRBV2 and TRBJ1-4; maybe TRBD1 (5 bases). The germline V gene encodes CDR1 SNHLY and CDR2 FYNNEI. V lost 8 bases and J 8 bases, leaving 18 bases between the germline ends. This CDR3 region has 14 residues. In nucleotides, the CDR3 is TGTGCCAGCCAAAGGTGGGGGGTGGACGAAAAACTGTTTTTT. Residues: CASQRWGVDEKLFF.

This clone has a single count. The chain joins TRBV18 to TRBJ2-1; TRBD2 is a possible D gene (6 bases). Looked up from germline, CDR1 is KGHSH and CDR2 is LQKENI. The V end lost 2 bases, the J end lost 3 bases, and 17 bases lay between the germline ends. CDR3 length: 17 amino acids. CDR3 amino acids: CASSPFGEDILYNEQFF. CDR3 DNA: TGTGCCAGCTCACCATTCGGGGAGGACATTCTCTACAATGAGCAGTTCTTC.

The gene calls are TRBV4-3 and TRBJ2-7; TRBD2 matches 13 bases. The CDR3 is 15 residues long. From germline, CDR1 is LGHNA and CDR2 YSLEER. Trimming at V came to 3 bases and at J to 3 bases, leaving 2 bases not matched to a gene. The CDR3 bases are TGCGCCAGCAGCCACGGGACTAGCGGGATCTACGAGCAGTACTTC. Protein: CASSHGTSGIYEQYF.